Here is one T cell receptor (beta chain) with its context. What it binds is unknown. The data belong to a study of cytomegalovirus exposure and HLA in healthy donors. On the study more broadly: Unique TCR beta sequences numbering fewer than 130 million came from approximately 180 million T cells in an earlier analysis. Study-wide points: The dataset shows that most TCR sequences were rare, while some public TCRs occurred in many donors. Relative to the approximately 680-donor mean, N-insertions were reportedly fewer in an Asian-associated ancestry cluster in a later analysis. In a later analysis, HLA-associated TCR beta chains were more clonally expanded than equally common others.

Germline-derived CDR1 and CDR2 are LGHNT and FRNRAP. The CDR3 extends over 12 amino acids. The V end was cut by 3 bases, the J end by 4 bases, with 3 bases between. The PCR made use of 60 Vbeta and 13 Jbeta primers. Sequencing used immunoSEQ multiplex PCR; TCRdb keeps in-frame clones, though not all of them. Counted here are roughly 180,000 clones, roughly 79% occurring once; the ten biggest clones make up around 3%. This TCR was sampled from a male donor in good health and CMV-seronegative. What was sequenced was PBMCs. V gene TRBV12-5 combines with J gene TRBJ2-2; no clear D gene. The CDR3 DNA sequence: TGTGCTAGTGGTTTCATCACCGGGGAGCTGTTTTTT. Its translation is CASGFITGELFF. The variable domain in full, completed from reference TRBV12-5 and TRBJ2-2, reads DARVTQTPRHKVTEMGQEVTMRCQPILGHNTVFWYRQTMMQGLELLAYFRNRAPLDDSGMPKDRFSAEMPDATLATLKIQPSEPRDSAVYFCASGFITGELFFGEGSRLTVL.